This T cell receptor (beta chain) emerged from a study of cytomegalovirus exposure and HLA in healthy donors. Findings of the study overall: Data from an earlier analysis indicated that most TCR beta V segments were productive either about 90% or about 30% of the time. It was likely that a cluster of highly shared sequence variants was a sequencing artifact. Trimming of TCR beta V- and J-genes showed a link, identified in a later analysis, to a missense DCLRE1C variant. It was 160 or so TCR beta chains that were listed as cytomegalovirus-associated.

There are 15 residues in the CDR3. J lost 7 bases, V lost 4 bases, and 3 bases had no gene match. Germline values: CDR1 SGHNT, CDR2 YYREEE (reference sequence). PCR was performed using 60 Vbeta and 13 Jbeta primers. The protocol was immunoSEQ multiplex PCR, while the TCRdb copy is restricted to in-frame clones and leaves out a portion. The sample holds roughly 190,000 clones, 78% seen once. A word on this clone: The antigen is unknown.

This TCR was recovered from a female donor in good health and CMV-seronegative. The chain joins TRBV5-4 to TRBJ2-1, with 15 bases that match TRBD2. Sequences were obtained from PBMCs. The CDR3 reads CASSPGTSGRNEQFF. Written as DNA, the CDR3 is TGTGCCAGCAGCCCAGGGACTAGCGGGAGGAATGAGCAGTTCTTC.